This TCR beta chain derives from a study of T cells in Graves' hyperthyroidism and ophthalmopathy. RNA transcripts were the template for amplifying TCR beta CDR3 regions. Using the HTBI primer set, a first-round RT-PCR was run on the TCR CDR3. TCRdb used MiXCR to reprocess the multiplex PCR reads, holding one entry per CDR3 protein. The table records 600,000 to 850,000 distinct CDR3 sequences, roughly a sixth of them present only once. The CDR3 is made up of 15 amino acids. Germline values: CDR1 DFQATT, CDR2 SNEGSKA (reference sequence). V was clipped by 4 bases and J by 6 bases, with 18 bases between them.

The V and J genes are TRBV20-1 and TRBJ2-2, with D possibly matching TRBD2 (5 bases). Sequenced input: blood. The sequence derives from a woman aged 50 to 60 with Graves' hyperthyroidism that later progressed to Graves' ophthalmopathy. This CDR3 is CSANLRELGPGELFF. The CDR3 nucleotides are TGCAGTGCTAACCTCCGGGAACTAGGGCCCGGGGAGCTGTTTTTT.